The 14 T cell receptor beta chains listed next were all sequenced from one sample in a study of T cells in Graves' hyperthyroidism and ophthalmopathy. TCR beta CDR3 regions were amplified from RNA transcripts. In the first-round RT-PCR of the TCR CDR3, the HTBI primer set was used. Using its own MiXCR run on the multiplex PCR reads, TCRdb lists one record per CDR3 protein. The data contain 750,000 to 900,000 distinct CDR3 sequences, more than 30% of them singletons. Sequenced input: blood. The origin of the receptors is a man aged 18 to 30 with Graves' hyperthyroidism.

V and J are TRBV20-1 and TRBJ2-7; TRBD2 is a possible D gene (6 bases). Germline CDR1 is DFQATT and CDR2 is SNEGSKA (reference sequence). V dropped 5 bases and J dropped 4 bases, with 9 bases sitting between them. There are 11 residues in the CDR3. CDR3 region: CSAGAGYEQYF. The CDR3 DNA reads TGCAGTGCTGGGGCGGGATACGAGCAGTACTTC.

The chain uses TRBV11-2 and TRBJ2-7, with D possibly being TRBD1 (5 bases). The CDR3 consists of 14 residues. Germline loops: CDR1 SGHAT, CDR2 FQNNGV. V was cut by 0 bases and J by 6 bases, with 12 bases left in between. The CDR3 loop is CASSLEGRGAEQYF. In nucleotides, the CDR3 is TGTGCCAGCAGCTTAGAAGGAAGGGGTGCCGAGCAGTACTTC.

The rearrangement links TRBV7-6 to TRBJ2-5, with 8 bases that match TRBD1. CDR3 length: 18 amino acids. Germline loops: CDR1 SGHVS, CDR2 FNYEAQ. J lost 1 base, V lost 1 base, and 11 bases had no gene match. The CDR3 DNA reads as TGTGCCAGCAGCTTAGAGGTTTCCGGACAGGGAACCCAAGAGACCCAGTACTTC. Residues: CASSLEVSGQGTQETQYF. The whole variable domain, filled in from reference TRBV7-6 and TRBJ2-5, reads GAGVSQSPRYKVTKRGQDVALRCDPISGHVSLYWYRQALGQGPEFLTYFNYEAQQDKSGLPNDRFSAERPEGSISTLTIQRTEQRDSAMYRCASSLEVSGQGTQETQYFGPGTRLLVL.

The CDR3 region is CASSSGISEQYF. The CDR3 DNA sequence: TGTGCCAGCAGCTCCGGGATCTCCGAGCAGTACTTC. The rearrangement joins TRBV7-9 to TRBJ2-7; possible D gene TRBD2, 5 bases. The CDR3 is made up of 12 amino acids. V gave up 4 bases and J gave up 6 bases, with 10 bases separating them. In germline, CDR1 is SEHNR, CDR2 FQNEAQ (reference sequence).

This clonotype has ten or more counts. The CDR3 DNA follows: TGCAGTGCTAAGGCCCAGGGGACCACTGAAGCTTTCTTT. Encoded protein: CSAKAQGTTEAFF. The chain recombines TRBV20-1 with TRBJ1-1; D perhaps matches TRBD1 (6 bases). This CDR3 is built from 13 residues. CDR1 and CDR2 from the germline V gene are DFQATT and SNEGSKA (reference sequence). V lost 4 bases and J 4 bases, leaving 13 bases between the germline ends.

The V gene is TRBV10-3, the J gene TRBJ1-2, with 8 bases aligning to TRBD1. The CDR3 has 13 amino acids. The germline CDR1 and CDR2 sequences are ENHRY and SYGVKD. J gave up 4 bases and V 6 bases, and 4 bases lay outside the gene matches. The CDR3 DNA reads TGTGCCATCAGGGACAGGGACTCCTATGGCTACACCTTC. It encodes CAIRDRDSYGYTF.

There are many counts of this clonotype. The CDR3 DNA reads TGTGCCACCAGCAGAGTTGTCACGGAAAACTATGGCTACACCTTC. Translation: CATSRVVTENYGYTF. The rearrangement joins TRBV15 to TRBJ1-2; D ambiguous. V shed 1 base and J shed 2 bases, with 11 bases lying between them. The CDR3 covers 15 residues. The germline gives CDR1 LNHNV, CDR2 YYDKDF (reference sequence). Using reference TRBV15 and TRBJ1-2 for the parts outside the CDR3, the full variable domain is DAMVIQNPRYQVTQFGKPVTLSCSQTLNHNVMYWYQQKSSQAPKLLFHYYDKDFNNEADTPDNFQSRRPNTSFCFLDIRSPGLGDTAMYLCATSRVVTENYGYTFGSGTRLTVV.

For this clonotype: A much larger clone lies one base from this, so it may be a read error. The chain is built from TRBV15 and TRBJ2-7; D gene uncertain. V gave up 5 bases and J gave up 0 bases, with 11 bases separating them. The CDR3 contains 14 residues. Per the germline V gene, CDR1 is LNHNV and CDR2 is YYDKDF (reference sequence). This chain's CDR3 is CATSECVFSYEQYF. For the CDR3, the DNA is TGTGCCACCAGCGAATGTGTATTCTCCTACGAGCAGTACTTC.

J is TRBJ1-4 and V is TRBV20-1, with TRBD1 matching over 7 bases. Germline CDR1 DFQATT, CDR2 SNEGSKA (reference sequence). J gave up 7 bases and V 3 bases, and 8 bases lay outside the gene matches. CDR3 size: 14 residues. The CDR3 DNA is TGCAGTGCTAGGGAGGACAGGAACTCTGAAAAACTGTTTTTT. It translates to CSAREDRNSEKLFF.

This clonotype was counted a single time. The chain employs TRBV7-9 and TRBJ2-1; 9 bases match TRBD2. Germline assignment: CDR1 SEHNR and CDR2 FQNEAQ (reference sequence). Trimming cost V 8 bases and J 4 bases; bases outside gene matches: 6. The CDR3 sequence is 14 residues long. This CDR3 is CASSPSGVYNEQFF. As DNA, the CDR3 is TGTGCCAGCTCACCTAGCGGGGTTTACAATGAGCAGTTCTTC.

This clonotype was detected ten times or more. The chain is built from TRBV20-1 and TRBJ2-7; perhaps TRBD1 as D (5 bases). From germline, CDR1 is DFQATT and CDR2 SNEGSKA (reference sequence). Trimming took off 3 bases at V and 6 bases at J, with 15 bases between the two ends. The CDR3 runs to 13 residues. The CDR3 loop is CSASGHGGGEQYF. Here the CDR3 DNA reads TGCAGTGCTAGTGGACATGGCGGTGGCGAGCAGTACTTC.

The J gene is TRBJ2-5, the V gene TRBV2, with 9 bases fitting TRBD1. Looked up from germline, CDR1 is SNHLY and CDR2 is FYNNEI. CDR3 length equals 15 residues. V trimming: 6 bases; J trimming: 5 bases; junction bases outside the gene matches: 10. Here the CDR3 DNA reads TGTGCCAGCAGCTTCGACAGGGGGACGGGGGAGACCCAGTACTTC. This gives the protein CASSFDRGTGETQYF.

This clonotype appeared a few times. This rearrangement joins TRBV6-5 to TRBJ1-2; unclear D gene. The CDR3 has 14 residues. CDR1 is MNHEY, CDR2 SVGAGI, per germline. V was pared by 2 bases and J by 2 bases, with 9 bases between. CDR3 amino acids: CASSYPQPNYGYTF. As DNA, the CDR3 is TGTGCCAGCAGTTACCCACAGCCCAACTATGGCTACACCTTC.

The chain joins TRBV7-9 to TRBJ2-7, with TRBD1 identical over 7 bases. The CDR3 is 14 amino acids. V lost 4 bases, J lost 6 bases, and 9 bases stayed unmatched. The germline CDR1 and CDR2 sequences are SEHNR and FQNEAQ (reference sequence). The chain's CDR3 is CASSSGTAPGEQYF. CDR3 sequence (DNA): TGTGCCAGCAGCTCCGGGACAGCGCCTGGCGAGCAGTACTTC.